Listed here are 20 T cell receptor beta chains from one sample, sequenced in a study of T cell repertoires in cytomegalovirus infection. TCRdb reprocessed the reads with MiXCR, giving one entry per CDR3 protein. The sample includes under 600,000 distinct CDR3 sequences, 16% seen only once; the top ten take roughly a quarter. The sample comprised CD8+ T cells from PBMCs. The receptors shown here come from a human donor in good health (CMV status not recorded). Some clones in this sample may be carry-over from other donors' samples.

This clonotype was detected only a few times. This CDR3 is CASSYSGGNTGELFF. The CDR3 nucleotides are TGTGCCAGCAGCTATAGCGGGGGGAACACCGGGGAGCTGTTTTTT. The chain carries TRBV12-3 or TRBV12-4 and TRBJ2-2, with 9 positions matching TRBD2. The CDR3 sequence is 15 residues long. V lost 6 bases, J lost 1 base, and 3 bases stayed unmatched.

This clonotype has a count of ten or more. The chain combines TRBV11-2 with TRBJ2-5; TRBD1 agrees at 9 bases. Germline V gene data show CDR1 as SGHAT and CDR2 as FQNNGV. This CDR3 comprises 16 residues. V shed 1 base, J shed 3 bases, and the junction held 6 bases outside the gene matches. DNA for the CDR3: TGTGCCAGCAGCTTAGCCCCGGGACAGGGAGAAGAGACCCAGTACTTC. It codes for CASSLAPGQGEETQYF. The full variable domain, with the rest looked up from reference TRBV11-2 and TRBJ2-5, is EAGVAQSPRYKIIEKRQSVAFWCNPISGHATLYWYQQILGQGPKLLIQFQNNGVVDDSQLPKDRFSAERLKGVDSTLKIQPAKLEDSAVYLCASSLAPGQGEETQYFGPGTRLLVL.

This clonotype has at least ten counts. The J gene is TRBJ2-1, the V gene TRBV7-9, with D possibly matching TRBD2 (5 bases). CDR1 is SEHNR and CDR2 is FQNEAQ in the germline V gene (reference sequence). Trimming shortened V by 4 bases and J by 4 bases, and 11 bases separated the two germline ends. The CDR3 spans 14 residues. CDR3 nucleotides: TGTGCCAGCAGCTCGGCACGGAGGTACAATGAGCAGTTCTTC. The encoded protein is CASSSARRYNEQFF.

In this sample, this clonotype turned up many times. The J gene is TRBJ2-3, the V gene TRBV7-9; D is possibly TRBD1 or TRBD2 (5 bases each). The CDR3 length is 12 residues. The V and J ends lost 5 bases and 6 bases respectively, with 9 bases between them. Germline V lookup: CDR1 SEHNR, CDR2 FQNEAQ (reference sequence). CDR3 coding DNA: TGTGCCAGCAGCCGAGGGACGGATACGCAGTATTTT. Protein: CASSRGTDTQYF.

The chain has TRBV20-1 and TRBJ2-3; TRBD1 is a possible D gene (5 bases). Germline assignment: CDR1 DFQATT and CDR2 SNEGSKA (reference sequence). The CDR3 spans 17 residues. With 7 bases removed from V and 3 bases from J, the gap between germline ends came to 26 bases. CDR3 DNA sequence: TGCAGTGTCCCGGGCGGTGGGAAAGGGGCCTTAACAGATACGCAGTATTTT. Translating it yields CSVPGGGKGALTDTQYF.

A few counts support this clonotype. The chain joins TRBV11-2 to TRBJ2-7; the D gene could be TRBD1 or TRBD2 (5 bases each). The germline V gene has CDR1 SGHAT and CDR2 FQNNGV. The length of the CDR3 is 14 residues. V lost 5 bases and J lost 3, with 14 bases in between. The CDR3 nucleotides read TGTGCCAGCAGCCAGGGACGGACCCTCTACGAGCAGTACTTC. It encodes CASSQGRTLYEQYF.

This clonotype has more than one count but fewer than ten. V gene TRBV9 combines with J gene TRBJ2-1; 9 bases map to TRBD1. After removal of 4 bases from V and 4 bases from J, the junction contained 6 bases not matched to a gene. The CDR3 extends over 15 amino acids. Germline-derived CDR1 and CDR2 are SGDLS and YYNGEE. The CDR3 nucleotides are TGTGCCAGCAGCCCCCGGGACAGGGAGTACAATGAGCAGTTCTTC. Its translation is CASSPRDREYNEQFF.

The table lists this clonotype with a few counts. The gene calls are TRBV28 and TRBJ1-5, with D possibly being TRBD1 (5 bases). V was clipped by 2 bases and J by 4 bases, with 12 bases between them. Germline V gives CDR1 MDHEN, CDR2 SYDVKM. This CDR3 region has 15 residues. The CDR3 region has the DNA TGTGCCAGCAGTTTAAGGTTTCGGGGGAATCAGCCCCAGCATTTT. It codes for CASSLRFRGNQPQHF.

This clonotype was observed at least ten times. The chain is built from TRBV10-3 and TRBJ1-2, with 7 bases aligning to TRBD1. The V segment lost 6 bases and the J segment 1 base; nucleotides outside the gene matches: 5. The germline CDR1 and CDR2 sequences are ENHRY and SYGVKD. The CDR3 has 14 amino acids. As DNA, the CDR3 is TGTGCCATCAGGGGAACAGGGGTTAACTATGGCTACACCTTC. The encoded protein is CAIRGTGVNYGYTF.

This clonotype was recorded a few times. J is TRBJ2-1 and V is TRBV2, with 11 nucleotides matching TRBD2. The V gene end was trimmed by 6 bases and the J gene end by 3 bases; junction bases not matched to a gene: 4. Germline V gives CDR1 SNHLY, CDR2 FYNNEI. CDR3 size: 15 residues. CDR3 sequence (DNA): TGTGCCAGCAGGAGACTAGCGGGGTTCTACAATGAGCAGTTCTTC. Encoded protein: CASRRLAGFYNEQFF. The complete variable domain, with remaining parts taken from reference TRBV2 and TRBJ2-1, reads EPEVTQTPSHQVTQMGQEVILRCVPISNHLYFYWYRQILGQKVEFLVSFYNNEISEKSEIFDDQFSVERPDGSNFTLKIRSTKLEDSAMYFCASRRLAGFYNEQFFGPGTRLTVL.

This clonotype was seen more than once but under ten times. The V call is TRBV6-2 or TRBV6-3, the J call TRBJ2-3, with 9 bases aligning to TRBD2. V was clipped by 7 bases and J by 6 bases; unmatched bases: 14. The CDR3 has 16 amino acids. Germline CDR1 is MNHEY and CDR2 is SVGEGT. CDR3: CASTLDWRGGWDTQYF. Written as DNA, the CDR3 is TGTGCCAGCACCCTGGATTGGCGGGGGGGCTGGGATACGCAGTATTTT.

This clonotype was observed many times. This chain links TRBV27 with TRBJ2-1, with 7 bases aligning to TRBD2. V lost 6 bases, J lost 1 base, and 3 bases stayed unmatched. Germline V gene sequence: CDR1 MNHEY, CDR2 SMNVEV (reference sequence). This CDR3 contains 14 residues. The CDR3 protein is CASSSGGSYNEQFF. DNA of the CDR3: TGTGCCAGCAGCTCGGGAGGATCCTACAATGAGCAGTTCTTC.

This clonotype came up a few times. The chain is built from TRBV5-4 and TRBJ1-2, with 11 bases lining up with TRBD1. Germline CDR1 and CDR2: SGHNT and YYREEE (reference sequence). The CDR3 runs to 14 residues. V was clipped by 4 bases and J by 6 bases; unmatched bases: 5. CDR3 protein: CASSEDRGHDGYTF. The CDR3 DNA sequence: TGTGCCAGCAGCGAGGACAGGGGGCATGATGGCTACACCTTC.

This clonotype was seen a few times. The V call is TRBV27, the J call TRBJ2-2; D may match TRBD1 or TRBD2 (6 bases each). Trimming shortened V by 4 bases and J by 3 bases, and 12 bases separated the two germline ends. Germline V gene sequence: CDR1 MNHEY, CDR2 SMNVEV (reference sequence). The CDR3 is 15 residues long. DNA of the CDR3: TGTGCCAGCAGTTCAAGGGGGGAGTACACCGGGGAGCTGTTTTTT. Translating it yields CASSSRGEYTGELFF.

There are many counts of this clonotype. The V and J genes are TRBV11-2 and TRBJ1-1, with D uncertain. V was clipped by 1 base and J by 2 bases, with 5 bases between them. Germline V CDR1 and CDR2: SGHAT, FQNNGV. This CDR3 region has 13 residues. In DNA, the CDR3 is TGTGCCAGCAGCTTAGTTTCCAACACTGAAGCTTTCTTT. Translated: CASSLVSNTEAFF.

This clonotype came up many times. This sequence joins TRBV7-6 and TRBJ2-2; D remains unclear. The CDR3 consists of 16 residues. Germline V lookup: CDR1 SGHVS, CDR2 FNYEAQ. The V end lost 1 base, the J end lost 2 bases, and 11 bases lay between the germline ends. CDR3 in amino acids: CASSLDWQANTGELFF. In DNA form, the CDR3 reads TGTGCCAGCAGCTTAGACTGGCAAGCAAACACCGGGGAGCTGTTTTTT.

The gene calls are TRBV20-1 and TRBJ2-3, with a tentative D call TRBD1 (7 bases). CDR3 length: 16 residues. The ends were cut back, 0 bases at V and 5 bases at J, with 18 bases in the middle. CDR1 is DFQATT and CDR2 is SNEGSKA in the germline V gene (reference sequence). The CDR3 spells CSARDRRGVGGDTQYF. In nucleotides, the CDR3 is TGCAGTGCTAGAGATCGCAGGGGGGTGGGGGGAGATACGCAGTATTTT.

The table lists this clonotype with a few counts. The germline gene is not matched at one end of the junction; a read error may be the cause. The rearrangement uses TRBV4-1 and TRBJ1-2; D gene uncertain. Per the germline V gene, CDR1 is MGHRA and CDR2 is YSYEKL. This CDR3 comprises 13 residues. The CDR3 DNA reads as TGTGCCAGCAGCCAGCGATCTAACTATGGCTACACCTTC. Translated: CASSQRSNYGYTF.

Note on this clonotype: A much larger clonotype is one base distant, so this may be a read error. The V and J genes are TRBV10-3 and TRBJ2-3, with D uncertain. From germline, CDR1 is ENHRY and CDR2 SYGVKD. The CDR3 extends over 15 amino acids. CDR3 loop: CAIRYQNANTDKQYF. The CDR3, as DNA: TGTGCCATCAGGTACCAGAACGCCAACACAGATAAGCAGTATTTT.

This clonotype has ten or more counts. The genes are TRBV7-3 and TRBJ1-1; 8 nucleotides match TRBD1. V trimming: 6 bases; J trimming: 4 bases; junction bases outside the gene matches: 10. Germline V CDR1 and CDR2: SGHTA, FQGTGA. The CDR3 has 15 amino acids. CDR3 DNA sequence: TGTGCCAGCAGTCTTGAACCGGGACAGGCCACTGAAGCTTTCTTT. Translation gives CASSLEPGQATEAFF. Full variable domain (missing parts from reference TRBV7-3 and TRBJ1-1): GAGVSQTPSNKVTEKGKYVELRCDPISGHTALYWYRQSLGQGPEFLIYFQGTGAADDSGLPNDRFFAVRPEGSVSTLKIQRTERGDSAVYLCASSLEPGQATEAFFGQGTRLTVV.